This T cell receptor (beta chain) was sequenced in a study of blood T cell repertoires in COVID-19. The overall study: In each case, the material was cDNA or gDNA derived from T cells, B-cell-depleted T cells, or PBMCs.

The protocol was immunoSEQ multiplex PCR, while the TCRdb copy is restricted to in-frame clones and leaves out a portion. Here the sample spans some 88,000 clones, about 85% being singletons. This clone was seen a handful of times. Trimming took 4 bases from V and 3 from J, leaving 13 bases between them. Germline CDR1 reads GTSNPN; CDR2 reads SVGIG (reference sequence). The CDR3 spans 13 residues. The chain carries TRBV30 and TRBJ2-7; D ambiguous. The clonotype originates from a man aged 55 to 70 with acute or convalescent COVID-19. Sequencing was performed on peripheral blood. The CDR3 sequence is CAWTRHLDYEQYF. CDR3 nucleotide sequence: TGTGCCTGGACCAGACACTTAGACTACGAGCAGTACTTC.